What follows are 21 T cell receptor beta chains derived from one specimen sequenced in a study of CD8 T cells in ankylosing spondylitis. MiXCR was run by TCRdb on the 5' RACE reads, yielding one entry per CDR3 protein. The sample contains 20,000 to 25,000 distinct CDR3 sequences, 10% to 15% of which appear only once. The sequencing input was blood. The receptors here all came from a male donor with ankylosing spondylitis or in good health (not recorded which).

This clonotype was observed many times. The rearrangement uses TRBV7-8 and TRBJ2-5; D remains unclear. The germline CDR1 and CDR2 sequences are SGHVS and FQNEAQ. V lost 5 bases and J lost 2, with 15 bases in between. CDR3 size: 15 residues. CDR3 DNA: TGTGCCAGCAGCCTCCTAGGGATATCGCAAGAGACCCAGTACTTC. Amino acids: CASSLLGISQETQYF.

In its sample, this clonotype was seen a few times. The CDR3 sequence: CSALPGGDTQYF. CDR3 coding DNA: TGCAGCGCCCTTCCGGGGGGTGATACGCAGTATTTT. The J gene is TRBJ2-3, the V gene TRBV29-1; 7 bases line up with TRBD2. CDR3 size: 12 residues. Germline V gene sequence: CDR1 SQVTM, CDR2 ANQGSEA. V was pared by 7 bases and J by 6 bases, with 7 bases of the junction left unmatched.

There are a few counts of this clonotype. The chain links TRBV11-2 to TRBJ2-3; 10 bases fit TRBD1. CDR1 and CDR2 (germline): SGHAT, FQNNGV. This CDR3 contains 12 residues. The J segment lost 15 bases and the V segment lost 2 bases, leaving 5 bases of the junction unmatched. CDR3 bases: TGTGCCAGCAGCTTAAGTGGGACAGGGGTCTATTTT. It translates to CASSLSGTGVYF.

In its sample, this clonotype was seen a few times. This chain links TRBV2 with TRBJ2-7; D is ambiguous. The CDR3 is 12 amino acids. Germline-derived CDR1 and CDR2 are SNHLY and FYNNEI. Trimming stripped 6 bases from V and 2 bases from J, with 8 bases between. The CDR3 DNA reads as TGTGCCAGCAGCATACAGCCCTACGAGCAGTACGTC. Amino acid sequence: CASSIQPYEQYV.

There are many counts of this clonotype. The CDR3 reads CSARSGGSTDTQYF. CDR3 coding DNA: TGCAGTGCTAGGTCTGGGGGAAGCACAGATACGCAGTATTTT. The V call is TRBV20-1, the J call TRBJ2-3; either TRBD1 or TRBD2 may fit D (5 bases each). Looked up from germline, CDR1 is DFQATT and CDR2 is SNEGSKA (reference sequence). The CDR3 length is 14 residues. The V gene lost 3 bases and the J gene lost 0 bases, with 10 bases spanning the gap.

This clonotype was detected many times. The genes are TRBV3-1 and TRBJ2-3, with 9 bases fitting TRBD2. Trimming at V came to 0 bases and at J to 4 bases, leaving 2 bases not matched to a gene. The V gene's germline CDR1 is LGHDT and CDR2 YNNKEL (reference sequence). The CDR3 is 15 amino acids. CDR3 residues: CASSQEPSGADTQYF. The CDR3 region has the DNA TGTGCCAGCAGCCAAGAACCTAGCGGGGCAGATACGCAGTATTTT.

This clonotype was observed a few times. The chain recombines TRBV29-1 with TRBJ2-3; tentative D call: TRBD2 (5 bases). CDR3 length: 12 residues. Trimming took 6 bases from V and 0 from J, leaving 7 bases between them. Germline lookup yields CDR1 SQVTM and CDR2 ANQGSEA. Written as DNA, the CDR3 is TGCAGCGTGCGGGCTAGCACAGATACGCAGTATTTT. Its protein product is CSVRASTDTQYF.

This clonotype came up many times. V gene TRBV29-1 combines with J gene TRBJ2-1, with 9 bases aligning to TRBD1. The CDR3 consists of 13 residues. The germline gives CDR1 SQVTM, CDR2 ANQGSEA. J gave up 5 bases and V 6 bases, and 5 bases lay outside the gene matches. Written as DNA, the CDR3 is TGCAGCGTGGCCGGGACAGGGAACAATGAGCAGTTCTTC. Encoded protein: CSVAGTGNNEQFF.

This clonotype occurred a few times. J is TRBJ2-1 and V is TRBV14; 7 bases are shared with TRBD1. The CDR3 spans 14 residues. CDR1 and CDR2 (germline): SGHDN, FVKESK. With V trimmed by 5 bases and J by 3 bases, 4 bases remained unmatched. The CDR3 sequence is CASSFGTVYNEQFF. The CDR3 nucleotides read TGTGCCAGCAGCTTCGGGACAGTCTACAATGAGCAGTTCTTC. Full variable domain (remainder filled in from reference TRBV14 and TRBJ2-1): EAGVTQFPSHSVIEKGQTVTLRCDPISGHDNLYWYRRVMGKEIKFLLHFVKESKQDESGMPNNRFLAERTGGTYSTLKVQPAELEDSGVYFCASSFGTVYNEQFFGPGTRLTVL.

Many counts were recorded for this clonotype. The gene calls are TRBV20-1 and TRBJ2-2; the match to TRBD2 covers 7 bases. The CDR3 spans 14 residues. Germline V gene data show CDR1 as DFQATT and CDR2 as SNEGSKA (reference sequence). With V trimmed by 6 bases and J by 2 bases, 6 bases remained unmatched. The CDR3 is CSAGGLANTGELFF. CDR3 coding DNA: TGCAGTGCGGGGGGGTTGGCCAACACCGGGGAGCTGTTTTTT.

This clonotype has at least ten counts. In nucleotides, the CDR3 is TGTGCCAGCAGGTGGCGCGCCCTTCGCGGAGATACGCAGTATTTT. As protein: CASRWRALRGDTQYF. The gene calls are TRBV2 and TRBJ2-3; no clear D gene. Between the trimmed V and J ends, which lost 6 bases and 5 bases, there was a span of 18 bases. Per germline, CDR1 SNHLY and CDR2 FYNNEI. This CDR3 contains 15 residues.

The sample holds a few counts of this clonotype. This sequence joins TRBV4-1 and TRBJ2-1; 7 bases fit TRBD2. Germline-derived CDR1 and CDR2 are MGHRA and YSYEKL. With 4 bases clipped from V and 0 bases from J, the junction kept 9 bases outside the gene matches. The CDR3 loop spans 17 amino acids. As DNA, the CDR3 is TGCGCCAGCAGCCGAGTACCGGGACTAAGCTCCTACAATGAGCAGTTCTTC. Translating it yields CASSRVPGLSSYNEQFF.

J is TRBJ1-4 and V is TRBV6-5; unclear D gene. Germline values: CDR1 MNHEY, CDR2 SVGAGI. Between the trimmed V and J ends, which lost 2 bases and 8 bases, there was a span of 12 bases. The CDR3 runs 14 residues. The CDR3: CASSYGLSGEKLFF. CDR3 DNA sequence: TGTGCCAGCAGTTACGGACTAAGCGGGGAAAAACTGTTTTTT.

The V gene is TRBV20-1, the J gene TRBJ2-4; 8 bases match TRBD2. The J segment lost 8 bases and the V segment lost 1 base, leaving 4 bases of the junction unmatched. Germline lookup yields CDR1 DFQATT and CDR2 SNEGSKA (reference sequence). This CDR3 region has 13 residues. The CDR3 here is CSARVLAGYIQYF. Here the CDR3 DNA reads TGCAGTGCTAGAGTGCTAGCGGGCTACATTCAGTACTTC.

This clonotype was recorded many times. The genes are TRBV5-1 and TRBJ1-6; 8 bases align to TRBD1. The ends lost 6 bases at V and 7 bases at J; junction bases unmatched: 3. The germline V gene has CDR1 SGHRS and CDR2 YFSETQ. The CDR3 totals 13 residues. CDR3 loop: CASTWDRNSPLHF. The CDR3 bases are TGCGCCAGCACATGGGACAGGAATTCACCCCTCCACTTT.

This clonotype was picked up many times. The CDR3 DNA follows: TGCAGTGCCCTAGGTGACAGGTTCGATGAAAAACTGTTTTTT. Its protein is CSALGDRFDEKLFF. The V gene is TRBV20-1, the J gene TRBJ1-4; a weak D match, TRBD1 (6 bases). Per the germline V gene, CDR1 is DFQATT and CDR2 is SNEGSKA (reference sequence). Trimming shortened V by 6 bases and J by 6 bases, and 17 bases separated the two germline ends. CDR3 size: 14 residues.

This clonotype was observed many times. The rearrangement joins TRBV9 to TRBJ2-3, with 9 positions matching TRBD1. This CDR3 is 15 amino acids long. The V gene end was trimmed by 0 bases and the J gene end by 8 bases; junction bases not matched to a gene: 7. Germline CDR1 is SGDLS and CDR2 is YYNGEE. The DNA of the CDR3 is TGTGCCAGCAGCGTAGGGGGACAGGGTACCGTTACGCAGTATTTT. The encoded protein is CASSVGGQGTVTQYF.

In its sample, this clonotype was seen many times. V is TRBV20-1 and J is TRBJ2-1; unclear D gene. The CDR3 sequence is 13 residues long. V was clipped by 1 base and J by 9 bases, with 13 bases between them. In germline, CDR1 is DFQATT, CDR2 SNEGSKA (reference sequence). The CDR3 region is CSARVPPGGEQFF. The CDR3, as DNA: TGCAGTGCTAGAGTTCCCCCCGGCGGTGAGCAGTTCTTC.

The chain couples TRBV30 to TRBJ2-4; 7 bases align to TRBD1. The CDR3 covers 14 residues. Germline V gene sequence: CDR1 GTSNPN, CDR2 SVGIG (reference sequence). V was pared by 1 base and J by 8 bases, with 8 bases of the junction left unmatched. The CDR3 sequence is CAWSGAYTGDIQYF. CDR3 nucleotides: TGTGCCTGGAGTGGAGCCTATACAGGGGACATTCAGTACTTC. Full variable domain (remainder filled in from reference TRBV30 and TRBJ2-4): SQTIHQWPATLVQPVGSPLSLECTVEGTSNPNLYWYRQAAGRGLQLLFYSVGIGQISSEVPQNLSASRPQDRQFILSSKKLLLSDSGFYLCAWSGAYTGDIQYFGAGTRLSVL.

This clonotype came up a few times. The rearrangement links TRBV6-5 to TRBJ2-3; maybe TRBD2 (6 bases). V lost 6 bases and J lost 4, with 11 bases in between. The CDR3 runs 13 residues. Germline CDR1 MNHEY, CDR2 SVGAGI. For the CDR3, the DNA is TGTGCCAGCAGGTCAGCGGGTGCAGATACGCAGTATTTT. Its protein product is CASRSAGADTQYF.

This clonotype was counted at least ten times. The rearrangement links TRBV28 to TRBJ2-2; D remains ambiguous. The V end was cut by 3 bases, the J end by 0 bases, with 8 bases between. The CDR3 loop spans 15 amino acids. CDR1 and CDR2 (germline): MDHEN, SYDVKM. DNA of the CDR3: TGTGCCAGCAGTTTCGTCCGGGCGAACACCGGGGAGCTGTTTTTT. Residues: CASSFVRANTGELFF.